The 4 T cell receptor beta chains given below trace back to one sample, sequenced in a study of blood T cell repertoires in COVID-19. Clones were sequenced by immunoSEQ multiplex PCR, and TCRdb holds only the in-frame ones, with some missing. Among around 220,000 clones listed, 87% were seen once. The source material was PBMCs or T cells enriched from blood (not recorded which). The receptors were gathered from a woman aged 25 to 39 with acute COVID-19.

CDR3 sequence: CASSSRTSPGELFF. As DNA, the CDR3 is TGTGCCAGCAGCTCCAGGACTAGCCCCGGGGAGCTGTTTTTT. V usage is TRBV7-3 and J usage is TRBJ2-2; 8 nucleotides match TRBD2. Per the germline V gene, CDR1 is SGHTA and CDR2 is FQGTGA. The V gene end was trimmed by 4 bases and the J gene end by 6 bases; junction bases not matched to a gene: 4. This CDR3 region has 14 residues.

V is TRBV6-5 and J is TRBJ2-3, with TRBD2 as a possible D gene (6 bases). The germline V and J ends were trimmed by 2 bases and 4 bases, with 13 bases remaining between them. The CDR3 has 15 residues. Per the germline V gene, CDR1 is MNHEY and CDR2 is SVGAGI. CDR3 residues: CASSYTSSAPDTQYF. The CDR3 DNA sequence: TGTGCCAGCAGTTACACTAGCTCGGCCCCAGATACGCAGTATTTT.

V usage is TRBV3-1 (or the pseudogene TRBV3-2) and J usage is TRBJ1-3; TRBD1 is a possible D gene (5 bases). The V end lost 1 base, the J end lost 1 base, and 8 bases lay between the germline ends. The CDR3 loop spans 15 amino acids. CDR1 is LGHDT and CDR2 is YNNKEL in the germline V gene (reference sequence). CDR3 residues: CASSQVQGSGNTIYF. The CDR3 bases are TGTGCCAGCAGCCAAGTGCAGGGATCTGGAAACACCATATATTTT.

The chain is built from TRBV7-3 and TRBJ2-7; a weak D match, TRBD2 (6 bases). The CDR3 runs to 16 residues. The V and J ends lost 5 bases and 6 bases respectively, with 23 bases between them. Germline V gene lookup returns CDR1 SGHTA and CDR2 FQGTGA. CDR3 sequence reads: CASSPLGGTPPLEQYF. DNA for the CDR3: TGTGCCAGCAGCCCATTAGGCGGGACCCCCCCCCTCGAGCAGTACTTC.